The rows below give T cell receptor beta chains drawn from one sample of a study of shared clonotypes between healthy human individuals. Clones were sequenced by immunoSEQ multiplex PCR, and TCRdb holds only the in-frame ones, with some missing. The sample contains roughly 2.5 million clones, around nine tenths of which appear only once. What was sequenced was naive CD4+ T cells sorted from blood. These TCRs come from a man between 18 and 29 years old in good health. Each CDR3 is given with its conserved first and last residue. A D gene is named only where the DNA matches it firmly. Clone size is shown for a subset of rows, as once, few, many or a class of expanded clone.

NA	NA	TRBV6-6	TRBJ1-1	CASSYARNTEAFF	TGTGCCAGCAGTTACGCCAGGAACACTGAAGCTTTCTTT
NA	NA	TRBV6-6	TRBJ2-6	CASSYVTVGANVLTF	TGTGCCAGCAGTTACGTCACAGTAGGGGCCAACGTCCTGACTTTC
NA	NA	TRBV19	TRBJ1-2	CASSSSGDYGYTF	TGTGCCAGTAGTTCGTCAGGCGACTATGGCTACACCTTC
NA	NA	TRBV6-1	TRBJ2-2	CASSVGTNTGELFF	TGTGCCAGCAGTGTCGGGACGAACACCGGGGAGCTGTTTTTT
NA	NA	TRBV11-2	TRBJ1-1	CASSLAGGTTEAFF	TGTGCCAGCAGCTTAGCCGGGGGCACTACTGAAGCTTTCTTT
TRBD2	NA	TRBV5-1	TRBJ2-7	CASSLEPSGTITYEQYF	TGCGCCAGCAGCTTGGAGCCTAGCGGGACAATTACGTACGAGCAGTACTTC
NA	NA	TRBV7-2	TRBJ2-1	CASSLAGGPGDEQFF	TGTGCCAGCAGCTTAGCGGGGGGGCCGGGTGATGAGCAGTTCTTC
TRBD2	NA	TRBV5-1	TRBJ2-1	CASSNSGGPYNEQFF	TGCGCCAGCAGCAATAGCGGGGGCCCCTACAATGAGCAGTTCTTC
NA	NA	TRBV6-5	TRBJ2-3	CASSYRAARTDTQYF	TGTGCCAGCAGTTACCGGGCAGCGCGCACAGATACGCAGTATTTT
TRBD1	few	TRBV10-2	TRBJ1-1	CASRTGGANTEAFF	TGCGCCAGCAGAACAGGGGGCGCGAACACTGAAGCTTTCTTT
NA	NA	TRBV6-1	TRBJ1-6	CASSDREWGSPLHF	TGTGCCAGCAGTGACCGGGAATGGGGTTCACCCCTCCACTTT
NA	NA	TRBV6-5	TRBJ1-2	CASSRGRGAYGYTF	TGTGCCAGCAGCCGCGGAAGGGGGGCCTATGGCTACACCTTC
NA	NA	TRBV30	TRBJ1-3	CAWTTGSGSGNTIYF	TGTGCCTGGACCACGGGAAGCGGCTCTGGAAACACCATATATTTT
NA	NA	TRBV15	TRBJ1-5	CATSRDRGTQPQHF	TGTGCCACCAGCAGAGACAGGGGTACTCAGCCCCAGCATTTT
NA	NA	TRBV2	TRBJ2-7	CASSERSWGDSYEQYF	TGTGCCAGCAGTGAAAGGTCTTGGGGGGACTCCTACGAGCAGTACTTC
TRBD2	NA	TRBV5-1	TRBJ2-3	CASSGGRKGDTQYF	TGCGCCAGCAGCGGCGGGAGGAAGGGAGATACGCAGTATTTT
NA	NA	TRBV4-2	TRBJ1-4	CASSQVDRGALAEKLFF	TGTGCCAGCAGCCAAGTGGATAGGGGGGCGCTGGCTGAAAAACTGTTTTTT
TRBD1	NA	TRBV13	TRBJ2-7	CASSFGQGAHEQYF	TGTGCCAGCAGCTTCGGACAGGGGGCGCACGAGCAGTACTTC
NA	NA	TRBV7-9	TRBJ2-3	CASSLDSLLYTDTQYF	TGTGCCAGCAGCTTAGACTCGCTCCTTTACACAGATACGCAGTATTTT
NA	NA	TRBV11-2	TRBJ1-2	CASSLDLGIGYGYTF	TGTGCCAGCAGCTTAGATCTAGGAATTGGCTATGGCTACACCTTC
TRBD2	NA	TRBV7-2	TRBJ2-7	CASSLAGATSDEQYF	TGTGCCAGCAGCCTAGCGGGAGCTACGTCAGACGAGCAGTACTTC
TRBD1	NA	TRBV7-9	TRBJ2-5	CASSLLSTGVVETQYF	TGTGCCAGCAGCTTACTTTCGACAGGGGTTGTAGAGACCCAGTACTTC
NA	NA	TRBV4-1	TRBJ2-7	CASSPTDRAYEQYF	TGCGCCAGCAGCCCTACTGACAGAGCCTACGAGCAGTACTTC
TRBD1	NA	TRBV5-4	TRBJ2-7	CASSAGTATYEQYF	TGTGCCAGCAGCGCCGGGACAGCCACCTACGAGCAGTACTTC
TRBD2	once	TRBV6-5	TRBJ2-1	CASKKTSGGVYEQFF	TGTGCCAGCAAAAAGACTAGCGGGGGGGTTTATGAGCAGTTCTTC
NA	NA	TRBV10-3	TRBJ1-2	CAISESLDGYTF	TGTGCCATCAGTGAATCGTTGGATGGCTACACCTTC
NA	NA	TRBV6-5	TRBJ2-4	CASGTAAKNIQYF	TGTGCCAGCGGCACCGCCGCCAAAAACATTCAGTACTTC
TRBD1	few	TRBV6-5	TRBJ1-5	CASRASGGHQHF	TGTGCCAGCAGAGCTTCAGGGGGACACCAGCATTTT
TRBD1	NA	TRBV6-1	TRBJ1-3	CASSAIQGISGNTIYF	TGTGCCAGCAGTGCAATACAGGGGATCTCTGGAAACACCATATATTTT
NA	once	TRBV18	TRBJ2-1	CASSPPTGTRDEQFF	TGTGCCAGCTCACCACCGACGGGGACTCGCGATGAGCAGTTCTTC
NA	once	TRBV2	TRBJ1-1	CASRPGRTEAFF	TGTGCCAGCCGTCCCGGGCGCACTGAAGCTTTCTTT
NA	NA	TRBV29-1	TRBJ2-5	CSVGKGRETQYF	TGCAGCGTTGGTAAGGGGAGGGAGACCCAGTACTTC
NA	NA	TRBV4-1	TRBJ2-1	CASSQTPSKRGDEQFF	TGCGCCAGCAGCCAAACCCCCTCAAAAAGGGGGGATGAGCAGTTCTTC
NA	NA	TRBV11-2	TRBJ2-2	CASSKQGNTGELFF	TGTGCCAGCAGCAAACAGGGCAACACCGGGGAGCTGTTTTTT
TRBD2	NA	TRBV27	TRBJ2-7	CASSPAGGPSYEQYF	TGTGCCAGCAGTCCGGCGGGGGGCCCGTCCTACGAGCAGTACTTC
TRBD1	NA	TRBV28	TRBJ2-7	CASSRTGIIYEQYF	TGTGCCAGTTCCCGGACAGGGATCATCTACGAGCAGTACTTC
NA	NA	TRBV18	TRBJ2-7	CASSPGTNGYEQYF	TGTGCCAGCTCACCCGGAACCAACGGCTACGAGCAGTACTTC
TRBD2	NA	TRBV5-1	TRBJ2-3	CASMETSGITDTQYF	TGCGCCAGCATGGAGACTAGCGGTATCACAGATACGCAGTATTTT
NA	NA	TRBV6-5	TRBJ2-2	CASSLVSQTNTGELFF	TGTGCCAGCAGTTTAGTATCGCAGACGAACACCGGGGAGCTGTTTTTT
TRBD1	NA	TRBV7-6	TRBJ2-1	CASSASFGTGARRNEQFF	TGTGCCAGCAGCGCGAGCTTCGGGACAGGCGCGAGGAGGAATGAGCAGTTCTTC
TRBD1	few	TRBV18	TRBJ1-1	CASSQDQGGTEAFF	TGTGCCAGCTCACAAGACCAGGGGGGCACTGAAGCTTTCTTT